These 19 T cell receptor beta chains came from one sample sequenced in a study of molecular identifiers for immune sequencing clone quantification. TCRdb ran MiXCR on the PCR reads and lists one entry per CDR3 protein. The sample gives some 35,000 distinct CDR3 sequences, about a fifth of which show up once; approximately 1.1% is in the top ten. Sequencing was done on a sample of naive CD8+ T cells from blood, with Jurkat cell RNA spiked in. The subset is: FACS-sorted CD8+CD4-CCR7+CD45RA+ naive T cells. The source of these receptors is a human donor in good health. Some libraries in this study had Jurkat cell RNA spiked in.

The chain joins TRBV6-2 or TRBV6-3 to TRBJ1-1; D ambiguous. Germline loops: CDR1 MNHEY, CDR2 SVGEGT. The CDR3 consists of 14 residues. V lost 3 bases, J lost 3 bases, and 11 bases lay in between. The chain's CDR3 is CASSYGSGYTEAFF. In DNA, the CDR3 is TGTGCCAGCAGTTATGGCAGTGGTTACACTGAAGCTTTCTTT.

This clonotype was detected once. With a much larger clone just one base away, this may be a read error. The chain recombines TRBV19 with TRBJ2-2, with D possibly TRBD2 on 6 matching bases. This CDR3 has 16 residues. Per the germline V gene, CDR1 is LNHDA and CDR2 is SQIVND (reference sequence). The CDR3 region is CANSPRWDSGPGELFF. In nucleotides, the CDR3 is TGTGCCAATAGTCCTCGATGGGACTCGGGCCCCGGGGAGCTGTTTTTT. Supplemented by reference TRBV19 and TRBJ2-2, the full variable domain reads DGGITQSPKYLFRKEGQNVTLSCEQNLNHDAMYWYRQDPGQGLRLIYYSQIVNDFQKGDIAEGYSVSREKKESFPLTVTSAQKNPTAFYLCANSPRWDSGPGELFFGEGSRLTVL.

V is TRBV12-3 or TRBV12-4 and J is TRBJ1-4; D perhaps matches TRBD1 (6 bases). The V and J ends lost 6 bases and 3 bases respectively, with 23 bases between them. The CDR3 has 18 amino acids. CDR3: CASSSRDTGRGSNEKLFF. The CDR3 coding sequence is TGTGCCAGCAGCAGCCGGGACACCGGACGCGGATCTAATGAAAAACTGTTTTTT.

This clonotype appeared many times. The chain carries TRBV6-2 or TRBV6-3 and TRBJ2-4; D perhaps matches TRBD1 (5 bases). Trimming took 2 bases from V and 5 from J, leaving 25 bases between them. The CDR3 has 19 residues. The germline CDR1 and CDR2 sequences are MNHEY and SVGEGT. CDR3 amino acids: CASSYEIYRPEPNENIQYF. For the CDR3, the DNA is TGTGCCAGCAGTTACGAGATTTACAGGCCCGAACCCAATGAAAACATTCAGTACTTC.

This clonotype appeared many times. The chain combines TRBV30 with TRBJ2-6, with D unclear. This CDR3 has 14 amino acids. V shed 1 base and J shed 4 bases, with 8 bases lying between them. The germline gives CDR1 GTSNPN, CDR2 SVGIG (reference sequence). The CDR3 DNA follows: TGTGCCTGGAGTGGGGCAGCGGGGGCCAACGTCCTGACTTTC. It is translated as CAWSGAAGANVLTF.

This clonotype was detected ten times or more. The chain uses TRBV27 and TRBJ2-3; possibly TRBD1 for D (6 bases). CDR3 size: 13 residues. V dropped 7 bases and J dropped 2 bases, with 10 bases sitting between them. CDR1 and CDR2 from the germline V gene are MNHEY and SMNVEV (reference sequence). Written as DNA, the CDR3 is TGTGCCAGCAACAGGGTCAACACAGATACGCAGTATTTT. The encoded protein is CASNRVNTDTQYF.

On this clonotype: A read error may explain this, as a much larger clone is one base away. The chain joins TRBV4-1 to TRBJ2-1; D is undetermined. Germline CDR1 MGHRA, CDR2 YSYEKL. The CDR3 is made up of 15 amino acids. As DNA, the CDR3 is TGCGCCAGCAGCCAAGATGTGGGCTCCTACAGTGAGCAGTTCTTC. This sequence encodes CASSQDVGSYSEQFF.

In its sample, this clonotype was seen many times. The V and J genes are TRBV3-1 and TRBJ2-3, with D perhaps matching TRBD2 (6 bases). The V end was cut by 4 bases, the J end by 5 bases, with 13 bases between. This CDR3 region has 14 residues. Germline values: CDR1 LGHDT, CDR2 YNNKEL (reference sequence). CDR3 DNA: TGTGCCAGCAGCCCGGGGACTTTGCTAGATACGCAGTATTTT. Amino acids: CASSPGTLLDTQYF.

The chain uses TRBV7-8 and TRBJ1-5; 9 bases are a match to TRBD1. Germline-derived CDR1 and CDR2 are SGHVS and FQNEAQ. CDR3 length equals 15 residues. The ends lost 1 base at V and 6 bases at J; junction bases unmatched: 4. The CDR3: CASSLGQGEGQPQHF. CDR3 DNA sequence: TGTGCCAGCAGCTTAGGACAGGGGGAAGGTCAGCCCCAGCATTTT.

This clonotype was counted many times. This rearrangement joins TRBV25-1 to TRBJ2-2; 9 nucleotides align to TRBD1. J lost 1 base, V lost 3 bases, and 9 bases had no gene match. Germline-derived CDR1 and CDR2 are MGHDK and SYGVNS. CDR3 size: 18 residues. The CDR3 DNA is TGTGCCAGCAGTGAGATCCACCCGGGACAGGGGAACACCGGGGAGCTGTTTTTT. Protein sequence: CASSEIHPGQGNTGELFF.

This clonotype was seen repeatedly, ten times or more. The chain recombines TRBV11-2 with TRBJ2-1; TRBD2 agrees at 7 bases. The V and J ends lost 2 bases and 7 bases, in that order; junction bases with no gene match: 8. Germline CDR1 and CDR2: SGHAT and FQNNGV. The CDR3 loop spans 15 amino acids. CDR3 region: CASSLFLAAGNEQFF. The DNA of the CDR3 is TGTGCCAGCAGCTTATTCCTAGCGGCGGGGAATGAGCAGTTCTTC.

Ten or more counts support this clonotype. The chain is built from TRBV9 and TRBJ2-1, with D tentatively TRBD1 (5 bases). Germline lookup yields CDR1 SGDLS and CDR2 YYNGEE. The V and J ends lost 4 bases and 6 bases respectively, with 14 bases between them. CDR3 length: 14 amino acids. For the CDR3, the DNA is TGTGCCAGCAGCCCAAGCTTGGGGCTCAATGAGCAGTTCTTC. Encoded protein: CASSPSLGLNEQFF.

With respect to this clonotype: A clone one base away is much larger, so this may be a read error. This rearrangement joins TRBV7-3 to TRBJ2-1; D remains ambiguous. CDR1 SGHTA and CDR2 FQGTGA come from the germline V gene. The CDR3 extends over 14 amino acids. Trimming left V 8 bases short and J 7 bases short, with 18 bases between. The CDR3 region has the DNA TGTGCCAGCCGCGCCGACTCCATGGCGAATGAGCAGTTCTTC. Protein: CASRADSMANEQFF.

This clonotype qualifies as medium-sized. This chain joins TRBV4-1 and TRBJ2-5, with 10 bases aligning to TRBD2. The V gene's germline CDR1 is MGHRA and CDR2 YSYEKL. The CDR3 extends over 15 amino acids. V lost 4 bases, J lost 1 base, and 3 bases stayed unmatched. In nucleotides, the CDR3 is TGCGCCAGCAGCCTAATAGCGGGGGGCCAAGAGACCCAGTACTTC. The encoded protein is CASSLIAGGQETQYF.

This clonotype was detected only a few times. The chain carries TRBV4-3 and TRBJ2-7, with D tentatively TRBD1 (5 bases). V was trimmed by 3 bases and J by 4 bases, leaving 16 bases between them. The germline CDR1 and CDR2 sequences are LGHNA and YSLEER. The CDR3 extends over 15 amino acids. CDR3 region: CASSQERWGRYEQYF. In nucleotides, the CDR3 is TGCGCCAGCAGCCAGGAGCGTTGGGGCAGGTACGAGCAGTACTTC.

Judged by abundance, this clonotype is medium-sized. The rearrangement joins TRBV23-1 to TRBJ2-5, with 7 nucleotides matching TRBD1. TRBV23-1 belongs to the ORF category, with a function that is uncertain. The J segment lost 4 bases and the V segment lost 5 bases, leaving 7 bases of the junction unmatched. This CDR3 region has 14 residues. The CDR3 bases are TGCGCCAGCAGTTACGGGACAGTCGGAGAGACCCAGTACTTC. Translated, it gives CASSYGTVGETQYF.

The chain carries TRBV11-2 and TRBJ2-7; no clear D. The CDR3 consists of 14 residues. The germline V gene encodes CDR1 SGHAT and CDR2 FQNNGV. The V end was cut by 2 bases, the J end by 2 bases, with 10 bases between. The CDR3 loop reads CASSLPDGAYEQYF. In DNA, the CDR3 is TGTGCCAGCAGCTTACCGGACGGAGCCTACGAGCAGTACTTC.

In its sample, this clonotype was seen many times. CDR3: CASSLQPTGTLQETQYF. DNA of the CDR3: TGCGCCAGCAGCCTGCAACCGACAGGGACTCTCCAAGAGACCCAGTACTTC. This chain joins TRBV5-1 and TRBJ2-5, with D possibly being TRBD1 (7 bases). The germline gives CDR1 SGHRS, CDR2 YFSETQ. The CDR3 has 17 amino acids. V lost 4 bases to trimming and J lost 1 base, with 20 bases between them.

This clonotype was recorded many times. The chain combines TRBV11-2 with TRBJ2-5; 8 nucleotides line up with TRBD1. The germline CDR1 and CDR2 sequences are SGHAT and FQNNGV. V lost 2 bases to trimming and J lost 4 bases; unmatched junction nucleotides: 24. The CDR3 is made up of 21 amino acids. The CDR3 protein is CASSLLSGQETKPEGSETQYF. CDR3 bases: TGTGCCAGCAGCTTACTGTCGGGACAGGAGACTAAACCGGAGGGTTCAGAGACCCAGTACTTC.